This T cell receptor beta chain was captured by sequencing in a study of blood T cell repertoires in COVID-19. The wider study: Samples of COVID-19 (acute and convalescent) were obtained from the United States, Italy and Spain. The cDNA or gDNA used as material had been derived from T cells, B-cell-depleted T cells, or PBMCs.

Clones were read by immunoSEQ multiplex PCR, and TCRdb kept only the in-frame ones, dropping some. The table shows 220,000 or so clones, with 86% occurring only once. Those enrolled in Seattle joined during active infection and were followed longitudinally afterward. This CDR3 is built from 14 residues. CDR1 is ENHRY and CDR2 is SYGVKD in the germline V gene. After removal of 3 bases from V and 10 bases from J, the junction contained 5 bases not matched to a gene. The chain carries TRBV10-3 and TRBJ1-6, with TRBD1 identical over 8 bases. The sequenced sample consisted of peripheral blood. The receptor was isolated from a woman in her 50s with COVID-19, enrolled during active disease. In DNA, the CDR3 is TGTGCCATCAGTGACGGCAGGGGGCTCTCACCCCTCCACTTT. Translation: CAISDGRGLSPLHF.